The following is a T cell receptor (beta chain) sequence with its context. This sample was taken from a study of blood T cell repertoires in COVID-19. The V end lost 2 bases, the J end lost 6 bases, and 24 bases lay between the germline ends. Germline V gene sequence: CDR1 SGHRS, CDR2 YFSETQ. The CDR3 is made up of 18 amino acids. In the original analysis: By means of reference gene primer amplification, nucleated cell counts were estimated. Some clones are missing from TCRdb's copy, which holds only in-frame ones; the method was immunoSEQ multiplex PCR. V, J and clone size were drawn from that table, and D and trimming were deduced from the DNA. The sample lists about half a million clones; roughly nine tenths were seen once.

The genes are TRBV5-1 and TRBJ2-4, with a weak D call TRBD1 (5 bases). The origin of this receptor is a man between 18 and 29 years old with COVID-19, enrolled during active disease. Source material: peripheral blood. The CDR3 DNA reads TGCGCCAGCAGCTTCGACAGACTCTCGGGTAGTCCTACAAACATTCAGTACTTC. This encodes CASSFDRLSGSPTNIQYF.